This TCR beta chain was identified in a study of shared clonotypes between healthy human individuals. This clone occurred once. Its cognate antigen is unknown. General study points: Researchers sampled only blood; tissue repertoires likely differ. Estimated richness values were generally larger in naive subsets than in memory subsets.

Once extracted for a subset, genomic DNA was divided evenly among several immunoSEQ plates. A roughly 200 ng quantity of DNA, 25,000 to 30,000 T cell genomes, went into the sorted-subset replicate PCRs. Libraries were prepared by immunoSEQ multiplex PCR; TCRdb keeps only in-frame clonotypes and omits some of them. The sample has about 1.1 million clones, around 77% seen once; the top ten hold roughly 0.82%. The J segment lost 1 base and the V segment lost 0 bases, leaving 4 bases of the junction unmatched. CDR3 size: 17 residues. Germline V gene sequence: CDR1 SGDLS, CDR2 YYNGEE. This chain connects TRBV9 to TRBJ2-6; 7 bases line up with TRBD1. The specimen was memory CD4+ T cells from PBMCs. Described subset: CD45RA-negative fraction. The clonotype comes from a man between 18 and 35 years old in good health. Some clones in this sample may be carry-over from other donors' samples. CDR3 amino acids: CASSVAGQPSGANVLTF. The CDR3 region has the DNA TGTGCCAGCAGCGTAGCGGGACAGCCTTCTGGGGCCAACGTCCTGACTTTC.